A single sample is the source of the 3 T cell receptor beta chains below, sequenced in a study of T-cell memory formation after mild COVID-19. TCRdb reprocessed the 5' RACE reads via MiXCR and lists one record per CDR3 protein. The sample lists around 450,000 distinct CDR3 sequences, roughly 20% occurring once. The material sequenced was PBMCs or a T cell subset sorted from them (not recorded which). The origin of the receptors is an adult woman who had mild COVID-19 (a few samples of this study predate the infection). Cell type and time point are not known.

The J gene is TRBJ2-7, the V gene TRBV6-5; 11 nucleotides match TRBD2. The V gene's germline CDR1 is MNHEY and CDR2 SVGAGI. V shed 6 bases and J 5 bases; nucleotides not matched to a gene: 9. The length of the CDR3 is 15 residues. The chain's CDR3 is CASRQLAGVHNEQYF. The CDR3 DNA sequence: TGTGCCAGCAGACAACTAGCGGGAGTTCACAACGAGCAGTACTTC.

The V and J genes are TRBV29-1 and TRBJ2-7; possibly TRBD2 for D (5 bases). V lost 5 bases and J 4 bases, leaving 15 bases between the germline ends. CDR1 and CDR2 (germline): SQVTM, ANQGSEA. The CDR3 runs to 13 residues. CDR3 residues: CSVRGTRTYEQYF. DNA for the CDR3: TGCAGCGTTCGGGGTACTAGGACGTACGAGCAGTACTTC.

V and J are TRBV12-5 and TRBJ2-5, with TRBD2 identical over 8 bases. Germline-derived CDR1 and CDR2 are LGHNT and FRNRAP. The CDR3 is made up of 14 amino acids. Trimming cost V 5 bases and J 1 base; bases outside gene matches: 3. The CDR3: CASGITSGQETQYF. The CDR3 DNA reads TGTGCTAGTGGTATTACTAGCGGCCAAGAGACCCAGTACTTC.